The text below deals with one TCR beta chain. Its matching antigen is unknown. This entry comes from a study of blood T cells in healthy people across ages. Study-wide findings and caveats: In long-lived donors, naive CD4+ cell counts and diversity exceeded those of aged donors. Per million T cells, TCR beta diversity dropped roughly linearly as age increased. Diversity of TCR beta correlated strongly with naive T cell percentage.

Combining a sample-barcoded 5' primer with a J-beta primer mix, a second PCR ran for roughly 7 to 12 cycles. The yield of each sample was at least 2.5 million CDR3-containing paired-end reads. TCRdb re-called the 5' RACE reads through MiXCR, storing one row per CDR3 protein. The repertoire consists of over 1,200,000 distinct CDR3 sequences, with around 59% occurring once and the leading ten covering over 5.5%. The CDR3 sequence is 12 residues long. The ends lost 5 bases at V and 10 bases at J; junction bases unmatched: 4. Germline V gene lookup returns CDR1 SNHLY and CDR2 FYNNEI. The source of this sequence is a man aged 18 to 30 in good health. The V gene is TRBV2, the J gene TRBJ2-1, with TRBD1 matching 8 bases. The sample taken for sequencing was blood. In DNA, the CDR3 is TGTGCCAGCAGTATCCGGGACAGGGAGCAGTTCTTC. The encoded protein is CASSIRDREQFF.